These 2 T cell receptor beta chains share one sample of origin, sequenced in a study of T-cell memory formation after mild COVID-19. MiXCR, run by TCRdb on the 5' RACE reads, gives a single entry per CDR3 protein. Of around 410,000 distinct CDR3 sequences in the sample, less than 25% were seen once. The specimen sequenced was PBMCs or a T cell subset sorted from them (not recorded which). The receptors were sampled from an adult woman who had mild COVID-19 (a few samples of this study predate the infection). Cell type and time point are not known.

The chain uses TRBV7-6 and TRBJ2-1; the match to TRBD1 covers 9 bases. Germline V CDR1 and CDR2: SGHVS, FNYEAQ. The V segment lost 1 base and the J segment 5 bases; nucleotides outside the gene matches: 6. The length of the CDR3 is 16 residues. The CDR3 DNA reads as TGTGCCAGCAGCTTAGAAGGGACAGGGTTCGACAATGAGCAGTTCTTC. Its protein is CASSLEGTGFDNEQFF. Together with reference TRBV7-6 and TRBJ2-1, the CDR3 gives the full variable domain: GAGVSQSPRYKVTKRGQDVALRCDPISGHVSLYWYRQALGQGPEFLTYFNYEAQQDKSGLPNDRFSAERPEGSISTLTIQRTEQRDSAMYRCASSLEGTGFDNEQFFGPGTRLTVL.

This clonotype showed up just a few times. The DNA for the CDR3 is TGCAGTGCTTTACGGAGGGGTCAGGGCACAGATACGCAGTATTTT. Its translation: CSALRRGQGTDTQYF. This chain links TRBV20-1 with TRBJ2-3, with a possible D match to TRBD2 (6 bases). V lost 5 bases and J lost 1, with 16 bases in between. The CDR3 totals 15 residues. CDR1 is DFQATT and CDR2 is SNEGSKA in the germline V gene (reference sequence).